This entry lists 25 T cell receptor beta chains sequenced from one sample in a study of shared clonotypes between healthy human individuals. Clones were read by immunoSEQ multiplex PCR, and TCRdb kept only the in-frame ones, dropping some. The sample consists of 2 million to 3 million clones, 93% of them appearing once. Sample: naive CD4+ T cells from PBMCs. The subset: CD45RA+ positively selected. These receptor sequences come from a man aged 18 to 35 in good health. Some clones in this sample may be carry-over from other donors' samples.

The chain employs TRBV2 and TRBJ1-4; D not certain. Germline lookup yields CDR1 SNHLY and CDR2 FYNNEI. V lost 6 bases to trimming and J lost 4 bases, with 9 bases between them. This CDR3 comprises 13 residues. CDR3 coding DNA: TGTGCCAGCAGGCAGGCCCTTAATGAAAAACTGTTTTTT. Translation: CASRQALNEKLFF.

This chain uses TRBV2 with TRBJ1-1; D perhaps matches TRBD1 (5 bases). Germline V gene data show CDR1 as SNHLY and CDR2 as FYNNEI. There are 13 residues in the CDR3. V was shortened by 8 bases and J by 4 bases, with 14 bases between the two germline ends. Written as DNA, the CDR3 is TGTGCCAGCGACAACAGGTCCCCCACTGAAGCTTTCTTT. It specifies CASDNRSPTEAFF.

The CDR3 sequence: CASSARGLSEQFF. In nucleotides, the CDR3 is TGTGCCAGCAGCGCGCGGGGGTTGTCCGAGCAGTTCTTC. The V call is TRBV9, the J call TRBJ2-1, with 7 bases aligning to TRBD2. J was trimmed by 10 bases and V by 3 bases; bases with no gene match: 7. Germline lookup yields CDR1 SGDLS and CDR2 YYNGEE. This CDR3 region has 13 residues.

V is TRBV27 and J is TRBJ1-1; D is undetermined. The germline V and J ends were trimmed by 7 bases and 1 base, with 10 bases remaining between them. Germline V gene sequence: CDR1 MNHEY, CDR2 SMNVEV (reference sequence). This CDR3 has 13 residues. The CDR3 DNA sequence: TGTGCCAGCATTGGGCATCCGAACACTGAAGCTTTCTTT. This gives the protein CASIGHPNTEAFF.

The chain couples TRBV16 to TRBJ1-5, with a possible D match to TRBD1 (6 bases). Trimming stripped 1 base from V and 5 bases from J, with 12 bases between. The CDR3 spans 15 residues. In germline, CDR1 is KGHSY, CDR2 FQNENV. DNA of the CDR3: TGTGCCAGCAGCCAATTGGGCCAGGGGCATCAGCCCCAGCATTTT. Amino acid sequence: CASSQLGQGHQPQHF.

As for this clone: Other DNA sequences in this sample translate to the same CDR3. V gene TRBV5-4 combines with J gene TRBJ2-3; TRBD2 matches at 9 bases. Germline CDR1 SGHNT, CDR2 YYREEE (reference sequence). Losses at the gene ends were 4 bases for V and 2 bases for J; bases not matched to a gene: 5. This CDR3 is built from 15 residues. The CDR3 DNA sequence: TGTGCCAGCAGCCTGACTAGCGGCCTCACAGATACGCAGTATTTT. Its translation is CASSLTSGLTDTQYF. Full variable domain (missing parts from reference TRBV5-4 and TRBJ2-3): ETGVTQSPTHLIKTRGQQVTLRCSSQSGHNTVSWYQQALGQGPQFIFQYYREEENGRGNFPPRFSGLQFPNYSSELNVNALELDDSALYLCASSLTSGLTDTQYFGPGTRLTVL.

J is TRBJ2-5 and V is TRBV19; 7 positions agree with TRBD2. The J segment lost 1 base and the V segment lost 7 bases, leaving 9 bases of the junction unmatched. CDR1 is LNHDA and CDR2 is SQIVND in the germline V gene (reference sequence). The CDR3 has 15 residues. This CDR3 reads CASKGGALGQETQYF. The CDR3 coding sequence is TGTGCCAGTAAGGGAGGGGCCCTTGGCCAAGAGACCCAGTACTTC. The full variable domain, its missing parts supplied by reference TRBV19 and TRBJ2-5, is DGGITQSPKYLFRKEGQNVTLSCEQNLNHDAMYWYRQDPGQGLRLIYYSQIVNDFQKGDIAEGYSVSREKKESFPLTVTSAQKNPTAFYLCASKGGALGQETQYFGPGTRLLVL.

This chain uses TRBV4-1 with TRBJ1-3; the D gene is possibly TRBD1 (5 bases). Germline CDR1 MGHRA, CDR2 YSYEKL. V was trimmed by 4 bases and J by 2 bases, leaving 9 bases between them. CDR3 length: 14 amino acids. This CDR3 reads CASSLLGAGNTIYF. The CDR3 nucleotides read TGCGCCAGCAGCCTTTTAGGGGCTGGAAACACCATATATTTT.

The J gene is TRBJ1-2, the V gene TRBV5-1; 7 nucleotides align to TRBD1. The germline V gene encodes CDR1 SGHRS and CDR2 YFSETQ. J gave up 5 bases and V 4 bases, and 8 bases lay outside the gene matches. This CDR3 is built from 14 residues. The CDR3 coding sequence is TGCGCCAGCAGCGAACAGGGGACTGGATATGGCTACACCTTC. Amino acid sequence: CASSEQGTGYGYTF.

The table lists this clone with a count of one. The rearrangement joins TRBV18 to TRBJ2-7, with 8 nucleotides matching TRBD2. Per the germline V gene, CDR1 is KGHSH and CDR2 is LQKENI. The CDR3 length is 14 residues. V was pared by 6 bases and J by 6 bases, with 10 bases of the junction left unmatched. The chain's CDR3 is CASSPGLDNGEQYF. In DNA, the CDR3 is TGTGCCAGCTCCCCGGGACTAGACAACGGCGAGCAGTACTTC.

The table lists this clone with a count of one. This chain connects TRBV5-1 to TRBJ2-1, with TRBD1 identical over 9 bases. Germline-derived CDR1 and CDR2 are SGHRS and YFSETQ. V was clipped by 2 bases and J by 10 bases; unmatched bases: 10. The CDR3 is 15 residues long. CDR3 nucleotide sequence: TGCGCCAGCAGCTTTTCGGGACAGGGCTGGTTCGAGCAGTTCTTC. This encodes CASSFSGQGWFEQFF.

DNA for the CDR3: TGTGCCAGCAGGGCTGTCCGGGAGATCGGGAATGAGCAGTTCTTC. Amino acids: CASRAVREIGNEQFF. The chain couples TRBV28 to TRBJ2-1; TRBD2 might be the D (6 bases). Trimming pared 6 bases from V and 7 bases from J, leaving 19 bases between. CDR3 length: 15 residues. Germline assignment: CDR1 MDHEN and CDR2 SYDVKM.

V is TRBV27 and J is TRBJ1-2, with 7 bases that match TRBD1. Losses at the gene ends were 7 bases for V and 2 bases for J; bases not matched to a gene: 10. CDR1 is MNHEY, CDR2 SMNVEV, per germline (reference sequence). The length of the CDR3 is 15 residues. The CDR3 spells CASTQGGGYNYGYTF. In nucleotides, the CDR3 is TGTGCCAGCACCCAGGGGGGCGGCTACAACTATGGCTACACCTTC.

The V call is TRBV19, the J call TRBJ2-1, with 11 bases identical to TRBD2. CDR1 and CDR2 (germline): LNHDA, SQIVND (reference sequence). V lost 7 bases to trimming and J lost 7 bases; unmatched junction nucleotides: 12. CDR3 size: 16 residues. In DNA form, the CDR3 reads TGTGCCAGTACCCGGCGGGGACTAGCGGAGTCAAATGAGCAGTTCTTC. Translating it yields CASTRRGLAESNEQFF.

This chain joins TRBV15 and TRBJ2-1; 13 bases match TRBD2. The CDR3 runs 17 residues. J lost 2 bases, V lost 2 bases, and 3 bases had no gene match. Germline CDR1 and CDR2: LNHNV and YYDKDF (reference sequence). The CDR3 sequence: CATSRPLAGGAYNEQFF. The CDR3 bases are TGTGCCACCAGCAGACCACTAGCGGGAGGGGCCTACAATGAGCAGTTCTTC.

This clone showed up just once. V is TRBV7-9 and J is TRBJ1-2; D is unclear. V was clipped by 1 base and J by 5 bases, with 8 bases between them. In germline, CDR1 is SEHNR, CDR2 FQNEAQ (reference sequence). The CDR3 consists of 13 residues. CDR3 residues: CASSLGSDYGYTF. The CDR3, as DNA: TGTGCCAGCAGCTTAGGGTCCGATTATGGCTACACCTTC.

The chain recombines TRBV7-9 with TRBJ2-1; TRBD2 matches at 12 bases. The CDR3 sequence is 18 residues long. V lost 6 bases to trimming and J lost 9 bases; unmatched junction nucleotides: 18. Germline V lookup: CDR1 SEHNR, CDR2 FQNEAQ (reference sequence). CDR3 sequence (DNA): TGTGCCAGCAGACGTCGATGGGGTCTAGCGGGAGGGCCCGGTGAGCAGTTCTTC. This sequence encodes CASRRRWGLAGGPGEQFF.

This rearrangement joins TRBV30 to TRBJ1-1; tentatively, D is TRBD1 (6 bases). Deletions cut 1 base from V and 1 base from J, with 7 bases between. The germline CDR1 and CDR2 sequences are GTSNPN and SVGIG (reference sequence). The length of the CDR3 is 13 residues. The chain's CDR3 is CAWSADRNTEAFF. As DNA, the CDR3 is TGTGCCTGGAGTGCGGACAGGAACACTGAAGCTTTCTTT.

V is TRBV18 and J is TRBJ1-4; the D is unclear. Germline V gene sequence: CDR1 KGHSH, CDR2 LQKENI. Trimming removed 3 bases from V and 7 bases from J, with 9 bases in between. This CDR3 is built from 13 residues. Written as DNA, the CDR3 is TGTGCCAGCTCACCGGACCTGCTTGAAAAACTGTTTTTT. Its translation is CASSPDLLEKLFF.

This sequence joins TRBV27 and TRBJ2-1; D unclear. In germline, CDR1 is MNHEY, CDR2 SMNVEV (reference sequence). The CDR3 has 14 residues. V was cut by 6 bases and J by 2 bases, with 11 bases left in between. CDR3 region: CASRYNEAYNEQFF. The CDR3 DNA reads as TGTGCCAGCAGGTATAACGAGGCCTACAATGAGCAGTTCTTC.

The chain employs TRBV18 and TRBJ2-3, with no clear D. Trimming shortened V by 1 base and J by 0 bases, and 11 bases separated the two germline ends. The CDR3 runs 16 residues. Looked up from germline, CDR1 is KGHSH and CDR2 is LQKENI. CDR3 DNA: TGTGCCAGCTCACCACGACTTACTTCTAGCACAGATACGCAGTATTTT. Amino acids: CASSPRLTSSTDTQYF.

The gene calls are TRBV25-1 and TRBJ2-3; no clear D. V shed 3 bases and J shed 0 bases, with 1 base lying between them. Germline V lookup: CDR1 MGHDK, CDR2 SYGVNS. This CDR3 is built from 12 residues. The CDR3 region is CASSESTDTQYF. In DNA, the CDR3 is TGTGCCAGCAGTGAGAGCACAGATACGCAGTATTTT.

This rearrangement joins TRBV7-9 to TRBJ2-7; D possibly corresponds to TRBD1 (5 bases). CDR1 is SEHNR, CDR2 FQNEAQ, per germline (reference sequence). The V end lost 2 bases, the J end lost 3 bases, and 11 bases lay between the germline ends. The CDR3 loop spans 14 amino acids. CDR3 coding DNA: TGTGCCAGCAGCTTAAGTCAGGGCGGCTACGAGCAGTACTTC. Its translation: CASSLSQGGYEQYF.

This sequence joins TRBV7-9 and TRBJ2-7, with TRBD2 matching 8 bases. The CDR3 spans 16 residues. Germline V gene sequence: CDR1 SEHNR, CDR2 FQNEAQ (reference sequence). V trimming: 7 bases; J trimming: 1 base; junction bases outside the gene matches: 12. The CDR3 DNA reads TGTGCCAGCACCCCCCTTGCGGGAGGTCGGTCCTACGAGCAGTACTTC. Translation: CASTPLAGGRSYEQYF.

Only one count was recorded for this clone. The chain combines TRBV30 with TRBJ2-1; D is uncertain. The CDR3 contains 11 residues. V was shortened by 2 bases and J by 10 bases, with 9 bases between the two germline ends. The germline V gene encodes CDR1 GTSNPN and CDR2 SVGIG (reference sequence). CDR3 sequence: CAWSSYGEQFF. CDR3 sequence (DNA): TGTGCCTGGAGTTCCTACGGAGAGCAGTTCTTC.